This T cell receptor beta chain was recovered during a study of identical twins. With no exceptions, donors were healthy Caucasians. This clonotype was seen a few times. V was shortened by 1 base and J by 1 base, with 10 bases between the two germline ends. Germline lookup yields CDR1 MGHDK and CDR2 SYGVNS. There are 15 residues in the CDR3. TCRdb re-called the 5' RACE reads with MiXCR, one entry per CDR3 protein. Among some 97,000 distinct CDR3 sequences listed, roughly 6% were seen once. J is TRBJ1-1 and V is TRBV25-1, with D possibly matching TRBD1 (6 bases). The specimen sequenced was memory T cells sorted from blood. The receptor's source is a woman in her 50s in good health. CDR3 amino acids: CASSEFPGANTEAFF. CDR3 sequence (DNA): TGTGCCAGCAGTGAATTTCCAGGGGCGAACACTGAAGCTTTCTTT.